A selection of T cell receptor beta chains follows, all from one sample in a study of naive and memory T cell subsets. MiXCR, applied by TCRdb to the UMI-ligation and nested PCR reads, yields one record per CDR3 protein. Seen here are approximately 150,000 distinct CDR3 sequences, 22% observed once, and the top ten hold around 0.11%. Sequencing was carried out using naive CD4+ T cells from blood. The receptors were sampled from a human donor in good health. CDR3s include the opening cysteine and the closing phenylalanine or tryptophan. A D gene is named only where the DNA matches it firmly. The size of a clone is reported for some rows only, either as once, few or many, or as a class for expanded clones.

>.|few|TRBJ2-7|TRBV25-1
TGTGCCAGCAGTCCAATCGGCTACGAGCAGTACTTC
CASSPIGYEQYF
>.|.|TRBJ1-5|TRBV9
TGTGCCAGCAGCGTAGGGGACAATCAGCCCCAGCATTTT
CASSVGDNQPQHF
>.|few|TRBJ1-1|TRBV27
TGTGCCAGCAGTCCCTGGACTGGGAACACTGAAGCTTTCTTT
CASSPWTGNTEAFF
>.|.|TRBJ2-3|TRBV20-1
TGCAGTGCTGCAGCGCGGCGGCGGTCCACAGATACGCAGTATTTT
CSAAARRRSTDTQYF
>.|.|TRBJ1-5|TRBV5-1
TGCGCCAGCAGCTTAGAGGGCAGCGGTGGCAATCAGCCCCAGCATTTT
CASSLEGSGGNQPQHF
>.|many|TRBJ2-7|TRBV28
TGTGCCAGCAGTTTAGAGTCGTCCTACGAGCAGTACTTC
CASSLESSYEQYF
>TRBD2|few|TRBJ2-1|TRBV6-2/TRBV6-3
TGTGCCAGCACCTCGGGACTAGCGGGAGTGGTGCGTGGGCAGTTCTTC
CASTSGLAGVVRGQFF
>.|few|TRBJ2-1|TRBV9
TGTGCCAGCAGCCCCCAGGGTATCTCCTACAATGAGCAGTTCTTC
CASSPQGISYNEQFF
>TRBD1|.|TRBJ2-2|TRBV24-1
TGTGCCACCAGTGATTCCCCGGGACAGGGGGCCGCCGGGGAGCTGTTTTTT
CATSDSPGQGAAGELFF
>.|.|TRBJ2-1|TRBV12-3/TRBV12-4
TGTGCCAGCCCCAATTGGGGCAACAATGAGCAGTTCTTC
CASPNWGNNEQFF
>TRBD1|.|TRBJ2-4|TRBV7-6
TGTGCCAGCAGCCTGGGACAGGACCTTAGCAAAAACATTCAGTACTTC
CASSLGQDLSKNIQYF
>TRBD1|.|TRBJ1-6|TRBV6-6
TGTGCCAGCAGTTACTCGATCCAAGGGGGCGCGGGGAATTCACCCCTCCACTTT
CASSYSIQGGAGNSPLHF
>.|few|TRBJ2-3|TRBV5-1
TGCGCCAGCAGCACCAGGGGCAGTGATAGCACAGATACGCAGTATTTT
CASSTRGSDSTDTQYF
>TRBD2|.|TRBJ2-7|TRBV10-3
TGTGCCATCAGTGGCACTAGCGAGTCCTACGAGCAGTACTTC
CAISGTSESYEQYF
>.|.|TRBJ1-2|TRBV28
TGTGCCAGCGGATCTCCCGGCTATGGCTACACCTTC
CASGSPGYGYTF
>.|.|TRBJ2-4|TRBV7-9
TGTGACAGCAGCTTGACTAGGGGCGCAGCCATTCAGTACTTC
CDSSLTRGAAIQYF
>TRBD2|.|TRBJ2-1|TRBV7-3
TGTGCCAGCAGCCGAAGCGGGGGATCCTACAATGAGCAGTTCTTC
CASSRSGGSYNEQFF
>.|.|TRBJ1-2|TRBV19
TGTGCCAGCCGACAGTTAGCTAACTATGGCTACACCTTC
CASRQLANYGYTF
>.|.|TRBJ2-5|TRBV20-1
TGCAGTGCTAGAGACCAGGGGAAGGGGATCTCGGGCCAAGAGACCCAGTACTTC
CSARDQGKGISGQETQYF
>.|.|TRBJ2-7|TRBV7-9
TGTGCCAGCAGCTTAGAGGTTCCCCCCGAGCAGTACTTC
CASSLEVPPEQYF
>.|.|TRBJ2-3|TRBV12-3/TRBV12-4
TGTGCCAGCAGTTCAGTAGCGGGCACAGATACGCAGTATTTT
CASSSVAGTDTQYF
>.|.|TRBJ1-4|TRBV7-3
TGTGCCAGCAGCTCTGGCGACAGAGGGAGGACGGCTAATGAAAAACTGTTTTTT
CASSSGDRGRTANEKLFF
>TRBD1|few|TRBJ2-1|TRBV6-5
TGTGCCAGCAGTTACTCGAGATTGCGGGACAGGGTAGATGAGCAGTTCTTC
CASSYSRLRDRVDEQFF
>.|few|TRBJ1-2|TRBV7-9
TGTGCCAGCAGCTACCGGGACGCCGCTAACTATGGCTACACCTTC
CASSYRDAANYGYTF
>.|.|TRBJ2-1|TRBV7-2
TGTGCCAGCAGCTCTACTCGAATTGTGAGAAATGAGCAGTTCTTC
CASSSTRIVRNEQFF
>TRBD1|few|TRBJ1-2|TRBV28
TGTGCCAGCAGCCAAAGTGACAGGGGTGTATATAACTATGGCTACACCTTC
CASSQSDRGVYNYGYTF
>.|.|TRBJ1-2|TRBV7-2
TGTGCCAGCACCTTACTCCCGGGGTACAATGGCTACACCTTC
CASTLLPGYNGYTF
>.|many|TRBJ1-3|TRBV12-3/TRBV12-4
TGTGCCAGCAGTCCAACGAACAGGAGGGGAAACACCATATATTTT
CASSPTNRRGNTIYF
>.|few|TRBJ2-7|TRBV5-6
TGTGCCAGCAGCTTCAGAGGGAACCACGAGCAGTACTTC
CASSFRGNHEQYF
>.|.|TRBJ1-1|TRBV28
TGTGCCAGCAGTCAGACAGTTTACAACACTGAAGCTTTCTTT
CASSQTVYNTEAFF
>.|many|TRBJ2-1|TRBV7-9
TGTGCCAGCAGCTTGTTGACTACCTCCAATGAGCAGTTCTTC
CASSLLTTSNEQFF
>.|few|TRBJ2-7|TRBV5-1
TGCGCCAGCAGCCTCGACAGCTTTTACGAGCAGTACTTC
CASSLDSFYEQYF
>.|.|TRBJ2-5|TRBV6-2/TRBV6-3
TGTGCCAGCAGTAGCCACCGGGACTCCCAAGAGACCCAGTACTTC
CASSSHRDSQETQYF
>.|.|TRBJ2-1|TRBV5-1
TGCGCCAGCAGCTTACCGGACGCCGCACCTAACAATGAGCAGTTCTTC
CASSLPDAAPNNEQFF
>.|.|TRBJ1-5|TRBV7-8
TGTGCCAGCAGCGGGGGTCGGGCGGGACTGGGAAATCAGCCCCAGCATTTT
CASSGGRAGLGNQPQHF
>TRBD1|.|TRBJ2-1|TRBV10-1
TGCGCCAGTATCCGGGACAGGGGTATCCTGGTGCAGTTCTTC
CASIRDRGILVQFF
>.|.|TRBJ2-4|TRBV7-6
TGTGCCAGCAGCTCTGGGGGGGCCAAGTCTAAAAACATTCAGTACTTC
CASSSGGAKSKNIQYF
>.|.|TRBJ1-2|TRBV7-9
TGTGCCAGCAGCAACGAGGGGTCAGGCGGCTACACCTTC
CASSNEGSGGYTF
>.|few|TRBJ2-5|TRBV5-5
TGTGCCAGCAGCTTTGTCCTCGAGACCCAGTACTTC
CASSFVLETQYF
>.|.|TRBJ2-2|TRBV24-1
TGTGCCACCAGTGCATCCTGGGGGACCGGGGAGCTGTTTTTT
CATSASWGTGELFF
>.|.|TRBJ1-3|TRBV5-4
TGTGCCAGCAGCCGCGGACGGGTAAACACCATATATTTT
CASSRGRVNTIYF
>.|few|TRBJ2-3|TRBV14
TGTGCCAGCAGCCTACTTGCCTATACGCAGTATTTT
CASSLLAYTQYF
>.|many|TRBJ2-7|TRBV3-1
TGTGCCAGCAGCCAAGAAAATTTTTACAGCTACGAGCAGTACTTC
CASSQENFYSYEQYF
>TRBD1|.|TRBJ2-6|TRBV29-1
TGCAGCGTTGAAACAGGGGGCTCTGGGGCCAACGTCCTGACTTTC
CSVETGGSGANVLTF
>.|.|TRBJ1-2|TRBV12-3/TRBV12-4
TGTGCCAGCAGGGTCGAGGGGGGAATACCTAACTATGGCTACACCTTC
CASRVEGGIPNYGYTF
>TRBD1|few|TRBJ2-1|TRBV2
TGTGCCAGCAGTCCAAAGCGGACAGGGGGCAATGAGCAGTTCTTC
CASSPKRTGGNEQFF
>TRBD2|few|TRBJ2-7|TRBV6-1
TGTGCCAGCAGTTCCCGGACTAGCGGGAACGAGCAGTACTTC
CASSSRTSGNEQYF
>.|.|TRBJ2-2|TRBV6-1
TGTGCCAGCAAAGTCCAGAGCACCGGGGAGCTGTTTTTT
CASKVQSTGELFF
>.|many|TRBJ1-1|TRBV7-9
TGTGCCAGCAGCTCACAGGGTTACACTGAAGCTTTCTTT
CASSSQGYTEAFF
>.|many|TRBJ1-4|TRBV19
TGTGCCAGTAGTATTACAAATGGGGACCAGGAACTGTTTTTT
CASSITNGDQELFF
>TRBD1|.|TRBJ2-7|TRBV19
TGTGCCAGTAGTCGGCCCAGGACAGGGCTTTACGAGCAGTACTTC
CASSRPRTGLYEQYF